The 17 T cell receptor beta chains below all came from one sample that was sequenced in a study of cytomegalovirus exposure and HLA in healthy donors. Primers included in the PCR were 60 Vbeta and 13 Jbeta primers. Produced via immunoSEQ multiplex PCR; TCRdb's table is partial and in-frame only. Here the sample spans some 190,000 clones, about 82% being singletons. Sequenced input: PBMCs. The receptors come from a woman in her twenties or thirties in good health and CMV-seronegative.

V usage is TRBV5-1 and J usage is TRBJ2-5; TRBD2 agrees at 9 bases. This CDR3 has 14 residues. V lost 4 bases and J lost 1; bases outside the gene matches: 2. Per germline, CDR1 SGHRS and CDR2 YFSETQ. The CDR3 nucleotides are TGCGCCAGCAGCATTAGCGGGGGCCAAGAGACCCAGTACTTC. Translation gives CASSISGGQETQYF.

The rearrangement uses TRBV7-8 and TRBJ2-2; perhaps TRBD2 as D (5 bases). The V and J ends lost 1 base and 2 bases respectively, with 11 bases between them. The germline gives CDR1 SGHVS, CDR2 FQNEAQ. There are 16 residues in the CDR3. This chain's CDR3 is CASSLGSGTNTGELFF. The CDR3 bases are TGTGCCAGCAGCTTAGGGTCGGGAACTAACACCGGGGAGCTGTTTTTT.

V and J are TRBV30 and TRBJ1-2, with 8 bases that match TRBD1. Germline V gives CDR1 GTSNPN, CDR2 SVGIG (reference sequence). Trimming removed 2 bases from V and 6 bases from J; junction bases left unmatched: 5. CDR3 length equals 13 residues. The CDR3: CAWSPRTGNGYTF. The CDR3 nucleotides are TGTGCCTGGAGTCCGAGGACAGGGAATGGCTACACCTTC.

This chain uses TRBV7-8 with TRBJ1-1; tentative D call: TRBD1 (5 bases). The germline V and J ends were trimmed by 3 bases and 6 bases, with 29 bases remaining between them. Germline CDR1 SGHVS, CDR2 FQNEAQ. The CDR3 totals 19 residues. The CDR3 sequence is CASSLGGGQREWRAPEAFF. As DNA, the CDR3 is TGTGCCAGCAGCTTGGGGGGTGGGCAGAGAGAGTGGAGGGCGCCTGAAGCTTTCTTT.

The J gene is TRBJ1-4, the V gene TRBV7-9; 7 bases align to TRBD1. Looked up from germline, CDR1 is SEHNR and CDR2 is FQNEAQ (reference sequence). This CDR3 has 16 residues. V lost 5 bases, J lost 4 bases, and 10 bases stayed unmatched. CDR3 residues: CASSKTGLGGNEKLFF. For the CDR3, the DNA is TGTGCCAGCAGCAAGACAGGGTTAGGGGGTAATGAAAAACTGTTTTTT.

The chain employs TRBV19 and TRBJ2-5; no clear D. The CDR3 is 12 residues long. CDR1 and CDR2 from the germline V gene are LNHDA and SQIVND (reference sequence). Trimming cost V 3 bases and J 3 bases, with 5 bases left between them. For the CDR3, the DNA is TGTGCCAGTAGTATGCGCGAAGAGACCCAGTACTTC. Translating it yields CASSMREETQYF.

This chain links TRBV7-3 with TRBJ2-7, with D possibly TRBD2 on 5 matching bases. The CDR3 spans 15 residues. Trimming stripped 5 bases from V and 0 bases from J, with 14 bases between. Germline CDR1 reads SGHTA; CDR2 reads FQGTGA. The CDR3 protein is CASSRSSGTSYEQYF. In DNA form, the CDR3 reads TGTGCCAGCAGCCGGAGCAGCGGCACCTCCTACGAGCAGTACTTC.

This clone was seen once. V usage is TRBV27 and J usage is TRBJ2-2, with D uncertain. V lost 7 bases, J lost 0 bases, and 6 bases lay in between. CDR3 length: 13 residues. CDR1 MNHEY and CDR2 SMNVEV come from the germline V gene (reference sequence). The CDR3 here is CASTATNTGELFF. As DNA, the CDR3 is TGTGCCAGCACAGCGACGAACACCGGGGAGCTGTTTTTT.

J is TRBJ1-1 and V is TRBV4-3, with D possibly matching TRBD1 (5 bases). The V and J ends lost 1 base and 7 bases respectively, with 10 bases between them. This CDR3 region has 13 residues. CDR1 is LGHNA and CDR2 is YSLEER in the germline V gene. The CDR3 spells CASSQGRGLEAFF. As DNA, the CDR3 is TGCGCCAGCAGCCAAGGTAGGGGACTTGAAGCTTTCTTT.

The CDR3 reads CASSLGGLTPFQVTQYF. The CDR3 bases are TGTGCCAGCAGCTTGGGTGGACTAACTCCTTTCCAGGTTACGCAGTATTTT. The chain joins TRBV7-8 to TRBJ2-3; maybe TRBD2 (6 bases). Germline-derived CDR1 and CDR2 are SGHVS and FQNEAQ. There are 17 residues in the CDR3. Trimming took off 3 bases at V and 8 bases at J, with 24 bases between the two ends. Combining the CDR3 with reference TRBV7-8 and TRBJ2-3 gives the whole variable domain GAGVSQSPRYKVAKRGQDVALRCDPISGHVSLFWYQQALGQGPEFLTYFQNEAQLDKSGLPSDRFFAERPEGSVSTLKIQRTQQEDSAVYLCASSLGGLTPFQVTQYFGPGTRLTVL.

This clone was picked up one time. V usage is TRBV2 and J usage is TRBJ1-1, with 9 nucleotides matching TRBD1. The CDR3 is 14 amino acids. Germline V gives CDR1 SNHLY, CDR2 FYNNEI. Trimming removed 6 bases from V and 4 bases from J; junction bases left unmatched: 6. CDR3 in amino acids: CASRETGGSTEAFF. CDR3 nucleotides: TGTGCCAGCAGGGAGACAGGGGGGAGCACTGAAGCTTTCTTT.

The chain is built from TRBV4-1 and TRBJ2-5; TRBD1 aligns across 9 bases. The J call is doubtful: the DNA matches TRBJ2-7 better. The CDR3 spans 16 residues. Germline V gene sequence: CDR1 MGHRA, CDR2 YSYEKL. DNA for the CDR3: TGCGCCAGCAGCGCTGGAATGGACAGGGGAGCCTACGAGCAGTACTTC. Translating gives CASSAGMDRGAYEQYF.

CDR3 protein: CASSPLAGGPIDTQYF. CDR3 DNA: TGTGCCAGCAGCCCGTTAGCGGGGGGGCCTATAGATACGCAGTATTTT. The chain uses TRBV5-4 and TRBJ2-3, with 11 bases aligning to TRBD2. J gave up 5 bases and V 4 bases, and 9 bases lay outside the gene matches. CDR1 and CDR2 from the germline V gene are SGHNT and YYREEE (reference sequence). This CDR3 has 16 residues.

The CDR3 nucleotides are TGTGCCAGCAGCAGTATGGGCGACAAACAAGAGACCCAGTACTTC. It translates to CASSSMGDKQETQYF. The genes are TRBV11-2 and TRBJ2-5; D is unresolved. The CDR3 has 15 residues. Germline V lookup: CDR1 SGHAT, CDR2 FQNNGV. Deletions cut 5 bases from V and 2 bases from J, with 15 bases between.

This chain links TRBV7-8 with TRBJ1-6; no definite D call. The CDR3 runs 14 residues. The germline V gene encodes CDR1 SGHVS and CDR2 FQNEAQ. V lost 1 base and J lost 14, with 15 bases in between. The CDR3 loop reads CASSLVRQAPTLHF. In nucleotides, the CDR3 is TGTGCCAGCAGCTTAGTCCGCCAGGCCCCCACCCTCCACTTT.

This chain connects TRBV28 to TRBJ2-1; no firm D call. The CDR3 is made up of 12 amino acids. V lost 3 bases to trimming and J lost 6 bases, with 6 bases between them. Germline V lookup: CDR1 MDHEN, CDR2 SYDVKM. The CDR3 loop reads CASSFGSNEQFF. The DNA of the CDR3 is TGTGCCAGCAGTTTCGGGTCCAATGAGCAGTTCTTC.

The chain joins TRBV7-9 to TRBJ1-5, with D perhaps TRBD1 (5 bases). Trimming took off 5 bases at V and 2 bases at J, with 10 bases between the two ends. This CDR3 has 14 residues. Germline V gene lookup returns CDR1 SEHNR and CDR2 FQNEAQ (reference sequence). The CDR3 spells CASSRGMGNQPQHF. The CDR3 region has the DNA TGTGCCAGCAGCCGGGGGATGGGCAATCAGCCCCAGCATTTT.